This TCR beta chain was recovered during a study of T cells after yellow fever vaccination. Study context: Fractions with few cells were prepared using SMART-Seq v4 Ultra Low Input.

This CDR3 has 15 amino acids. J lost 4 bases, V lost 1 base, and 6 bases had no gene match. Germline CDR1 and CDR2: SGHVS and FQNEAQ. TCRdb re-derived calls from the 5' RACE reads in MiXCR, one entry per CDR3 protein. The repertoire holds tens of thousands of distinct CDR3 sequences, with 6.5% to 9% as singletons. This clonotype was seen at least ten times. No antigen is known for it. General observations from the study: Post-booster samples contained most primary-vaccination clones (approximately 95% CD4, about 85% CD8). The bulk population could contribute abundant contaminating clonotypes to FACS-sorted repertoires.

The TCR comes from a man aged 30 to 39 who received the YFV17D yellow fever vaccine. The sequences come from CD8+ T cells sorted from PBMCs, collected 15 days after the yellow fever booster vaccination. The V and J genes are TRBV7-8 and TRBJ2-5; TRBD2 matches 7 bases. The CDR3 sequence is CASSLGVSSGETQYF. The DNA for the CDR3 is TGTGCCAGCAGCTTAGGGGTGTCTAGCGGAGAGACCCAGTACTTC. Supplemented by reference TRBV7-8 and TRBJ2-5, the full variable domain reads GAGVSQSPRYKVAKRGQDVALRCDPISGHVSLFWYQQALGQGPEFLTYFQNEAQLDKSGLPSDRFFAERPEGSVSTLKIQRTQQEDSAVYLCASSLGVSSGETQYFGPGTRLLVL.